This is a list of T cell receptor beta chains from one sample in a study of regulatory T cells in long-lasting Graves disease. TCRdb reprocessed the multiplex PCR reads with MiXCR, giving one entry per CDR3 protein. This table has approximately 380,000 distinct CDR3 sequences, roughly 20% appearing once. This sample comprised peripheral blood mononuclear cells (PBMCs), obtained when the disease was refractory, from a patient treated with antithyroid drugs. The receptors were gathered from a female donor with Graves disease. The CDR3 runs from the conserved cysteine through the conserved F or W. The D gene is left open where the match is weak. Expanded clones are given a class, and other clones once, few, many or no size at all.

size	V	J	D	CDR3	DNA
many	TRBV28	TRBJ2-2	TRBD1	CASSSTGESGELFF	TGTGCCAGCAGTTCGACAGGGGAGTCCGGGGAGCTGTTTTTT
.	TRBV19	TRBJ1-5	.	CASTVDAQPQHF	TGTGCCAGTACGGTGGATGCCCAGCCCCAGCATTTT
few	TRBV5-1	TRBJ2-2	TRBD2	CASSLRGSGRNTGELFF	TGCGCCAGCAGCTTGAGGGGCAGCGGGAGGAACACCGGGGAGCTGTTTTTT
few	TRBV7-7	TRBJ1-3	TRBD1	CASSPGQGVSGNTIYF	TGTGCTAGCAGCCCGGGACAGGGGGTCTCAGGAAACACCATATATTTT
many	TRBV28	TRBJ2-7	TRBD1	CASSLPPVDRGRNEQYF	TGTGCCAGCAGTTTACCCCCCGTAGACAGGGGGCGTAACGAGCAGTACTTC
.	TRBV7-9	TRBJ1-4	TRBD1	CASSLGTGDEKLFF	TGTGCCAGCAGCCTAGGGACAGGGGACGAAAAACTGTTTTTT
.	TRBV6-1	TRBJ1-4	.	CASWESGSTNEKLFF	TGTGCCAGTTGGGAGTCAGGGTCAACTAATGAAAAACTGTTTTTT
.	TRBV7-9	TRBJ2-7	.	CASSPPTFIYEQYF	TGTGCCAGCAGCCCGCCGACATTTATCTACGAGCAGTACTTC
many	TRBV6-1	TRBJ2-7	TRBD2	CASRKEAGGVYEQYF	TGTGCCAGCAGAAAAGAGGCGGGAGGGGTTTACGAGCAGTACTTC
many	TRBV28	TRBJ2-2	.	CASSLFRVNGELFF	TGTGCCAGCAGTTTATTCAGGGTCAACGGGGAGCTGTTTTTT
few	TRBV5-1	TRBJ2-1	.	CASSLATGLTYNEQFF	TGCGCCAGCAGCTTGGCGACCGGACTGACCTACAATGAGCAGTTCTTC
few	TRBV20-1	TRBJ2-7	.	CSARDFRAGYIYEQYF	TGCAGTGCTAGAGATTTTAGGGCAGGGTATATCTACGAGCAGTACTTC
.	TRBV11-2	TRBJ2-7	.	CASSLVPIPSSYEQYF	TGTGCCAGCAGCTTAGTTCCAATTCCAAGCTCCTACGAGCAGTACTTC
.	TRBV12-3/TRBV12-4	TRBJ1-1	.	CASTQGRITEAFF	TGTGCCAGCACTCAGGGAAGAATCACTGAAGCTTTCTTT
.	TRBV7-9	TRBJ2-5	TRBD1	CASSARQGEGETQYF	TGTGCCAGCAGCGCCCGACAGGGGGAGGGAGAGACCCAGTACTTC
many	TRBV12-3/TRBV12-4	TRBJ2-7	TRBD2	CASSLALAGSYEQYF	TGTGCCAGCAGTTTAGCGCTAGCGGGTAGCTACGAGCAGTACTTC
.	TRBV20-1	TRBJ2-6	.	CSATGGDRDEAGANVLTF	TGCAGTGCTACGGGAGGGGACAGGGATGAAGCTGGGGCCAACGTCCTGACTTTC
.	TRBV3-1	TRBJ1-1	.	CASSQGTGPEAFF	TGTGCCAGCAGCCAAGGAACAGGTCCTGAAGCTTTCTTT
.	TRBV7-9	TRBJ2-5	TRBD2	CASMGLAPQETQYF	TGTGCCAGCATGGGACTAGCGCCACAAGAGACCCAGTACTTC
.	TRBV5-1	TRBJ2-5	.	CASSPLEGRRETQYF	TGCGCCAGCAGCCCCCTGGAGGGGCGCAGGGAGACCCAGTACTTC
many	TRBV12-3/TRBV12-4	TRBJ1-4	.	CASSWAGEKLFF	TGTGCCAGCAGTTGGGCGGGGGAAAAACTGTTTTTT
few	TRBV28	TRBJ2-1	TRBD2	CASSQAGEMGNEQFF	TGTGCCAGCAGTCAAGCGGGAGAGATGGGCAATGAGCAGTTCTTC
.	TRBV7-8	TRBJ2-5	.	CASSSLSGSQETQYF	TGTGCCAGCAGCTCCCTGAGCGGTTCCCAAGAGACCCAGTACTTC
few	TRBV6-5	TRBJ2-7	TRBD1	CASSYPGRQGAYEQYF	TGTGCCAGCAGTTACCCGGGGAGACAGGGGGCCTACGAGCAGTACTTC
many	TRBV28	TRBJ2-5	.	CASIEPGPQETQYF	TGTGCCAGCATCGAGCCCGGCCCCCAAGAGACCCAGTACTTC
.	TRBV10-3	TRBJ1-2	TRBD1	CATGQAVYGYTF	TGTGCCACCGGACAGGCAGTCTATGGCTACACCTTC
.	TRBV6-2/TRBV6-3	TRBJ2-1	TRBD2	CASSEDRTSGVEQFF	TGTGCCAGCAGTGAAGATCGAACTAGCGGCGTGGAGCAGTTCTTC
many	TRBV7-2	TRBJ2-2	.	CASSPTVDTGELFF	TGTGCCAGCAGCCCCACCGTGGACACCGGGGAGCTGTTTTTT
.	TRBV28	TRBJ2-3	TRBD2	CASSFLTSGSVQYF	TGTGCCAGCAGTTTTTTGACTAGCGGGAGTGTGCAGTATTTT
many	TRBV6-2/TRBV6-3	TRBJ1-5	.	CASSYWGLKGNQPQHF	TGTGCCAGCAGTTACTGGGGTTTAAAGGGCAATCAGCCCCAGCATTTT
many	TRBV20-1	TRBJ2-7	TRBD2	CSARASGIYEQYF	TGCAGTGCTAGGGCTAGCGGGATCTACGAGCAGTACTTC
few	TRBV9	TRBJ2-2	TRBD1	CASSARTGFGLTGELFF	TGTGCCAGCAGCGCGCGGACAGGGTTCGGACTTACCGGGGAGCTGTTTTTT
many	TRBV20-1	TRBJ2-7	.	CSATGTYEQYF	TGCAGTGCTACGGGAACCTACGAGCAGTACTTC
few	TRBV20-1	TRBJ2-7	.	CSARALREYEQYF	TGCAGTGCTAGAGCCCTACGGGAGTACGAGCAGTACTTC
.	TRBV7-2	TRBJ2-6	.	CASSSGVGLSGANALTF	TGTGCCAGCAGCTCCGGGGTCGGACTCTCTGGGGCCAACGCCCTGACTTTC
many	TRBV3-1	TRBJ2-5	.	CASSQDSLEAETQYF	TGTGCCAGCAGCCAAGATAGTTTGGAGGCGGAGACCCAGTACTTC
many	TRBV15	TRBJ1-2	TRBD1	CATSRHQGDGYTF	TGTGCCACCAGCAGGCATCAGGGGGACGGCTACACCTTC
.	TRBV27	TRBJ1-2	TRBD1	CASRRTGEWGYTF	TGTGCCAGCAGAAGAACAGGGGAATGGGGCTACACCTTC
few	TRBV20-1	TRBJ1-1	TRBD1	CSTKTGRGSTEAFF	TGCAGTACGAAGACAGGGCGGGGAAGCACTGAAGCTTTCTTT
few	TRBV27	TRBJ1-1	TRBD1	CASSLSLQGVSTEAFF	TGTGCCAGCAGTCTTTCTTTACAGGGGGTGAGCACTGAAGCTTTCTTT
.	TRBV2	TRBJ2-2	.	CASTPYTGELFF	TGTGCCAGCACGCCATACACCGGGGAGCTGTTTTTT
.	TRBV5-1	TRBJ2-7	TRBD2	CASSFHTGTTYEQYF	TGCGCCAGCAGCTTTCACACCGGGACTACCTACGAGCAGTACTTC
many	TRBV27	TRBJ1-6	.	CASSPGSYNSPLHF	TGCGCCAGCAGTCCGGGATCCTATAATTCACCCCTCCACTTT
few	TRBV6-2/TRBV6-3	TRBJ2-2	TRBD1	CASRKGQGNTGELFF	TGTGCCAGCAGGAAGGGACAGGGAAACACCGGGGAGCTGTTTTTT
few	TRBV6-2/TRBV6-3	TRBJ1-3	TRBD1	CASGWTGGSGNTIYF	TGTGCCAGCGGATGGACAGGGGGCTCTGGAAACACCATATATTTT
many	TRBV7-9	TRBJ2-2	TRBD2	CASSSGLAGHTGELFF	TGTGCCAGCAGCTCGGGACTAGCGGGGCACACCGGGGAGCTGTTTTTT
few	TRBV6-1	TRBJ2-3	TRBD2	CASSEALAGFTDTQYF	TGTGCCAGCAGTGAAGCGCTAGCGGGGTTCACAGATACGCAGTATTTT
few	TRBV18	TRBJ2-2	.	CASSREQATSTGELFF	TGTGCCAGCTCACGCGAGCAAGCGACTAGCACCGGGGAGCTGTTTTTT
.	TRBV5-6	TRBJ1-5	TRBD1	CASSLWAGGGQPQHF	TGTGCCAGCAGCTTGTGGGCAGGGGGTGGTCAGCCCCAGCATTTT
few	TRBV27	TRBJ2-6	TRBD2	CASSFGGFGANVLTF	TGTGCCAGCAGTTTCGGGGGGTTTGGGGCCAACGTCCTGACTTTC
.	TRBV7-9	TRBJ2-1	.	CASTTRRTKTYNEQFF	TGTGCCAGCACCACAAGGAGGACTAAAACCTACAATGAGCAGTTCTTC
.	TRBV25-1	TRBJ2-2	TRBD1	CASRNEQGVTGELFF	TGTGCCAGCCGTAATGAACAGGGGGTCACCGGGGAGCTGTTTTTT
.	TRBV6-1	TRBJ2-7	.	CASTQTVYEQYF	TGTGCCAGCACCCAGACAGTCTACGAGCAGTACTTC
.	TRBV20-1	TRBJ1-6	.	CSARPRLYYNSPLHF	TGCAGTGCTAGACCTAGGCTGTATTATAATTCACCCCTCCACTTT
many	TRBV4-3	TRBJ1-4	.	CASSQDRFNEKLFF	TGCGCCAGCAGCCAAGATCGCTTTAATGAAAAACTGTTTTTT
many	TRBV2	TRBJ1-3	.	CASSETNSGNTIYF	TGTGCCAGCAGTGAAACAAACTCTGGAAACACCATATATTTT
.	TRBV9	TRBJ2-5	TRBD2	CASSVGGTSGNQETQYF	TGTGCCAGCAGCGTAGGGGGAACTAGCGGGAACCAAGAGACCCAGTACTTC
.	TRBV29-1	TRBJ2-3	TRBD1	CSVQRQGPADTQYF	TGCAGCGTTCAGAGACAGGGTCCCGCAGATACGCAGTATTTT
.	TRBV4-1	TRBJ2-2	.	CASSQAGTTSGELFF	TGCGCCAGCAGCCAGGCCGGGACCACATCCGGGGAGCTGTTTTTT
many	TRBV28	TRBJ2-5	TRBD2	CASSSPQVAGRTQYF	TGTGCCAGCAGTTCCCCCCAGGTAGCGGGGAGGACCCAGTACTTC